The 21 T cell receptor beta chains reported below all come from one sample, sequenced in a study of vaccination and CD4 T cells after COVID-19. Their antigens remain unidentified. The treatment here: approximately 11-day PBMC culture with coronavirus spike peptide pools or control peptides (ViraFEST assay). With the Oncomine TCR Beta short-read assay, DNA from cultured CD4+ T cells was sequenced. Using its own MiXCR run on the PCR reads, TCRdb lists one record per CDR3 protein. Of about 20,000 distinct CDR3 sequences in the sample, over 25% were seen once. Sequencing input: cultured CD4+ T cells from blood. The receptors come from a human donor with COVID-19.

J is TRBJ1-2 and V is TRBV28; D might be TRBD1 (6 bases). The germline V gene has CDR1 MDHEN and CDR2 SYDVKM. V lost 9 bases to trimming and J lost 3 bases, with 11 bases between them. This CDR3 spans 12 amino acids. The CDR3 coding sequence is TGTGCCAGTCACAGGGAGTACTATGGCTACACCTTC. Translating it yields CASHREYYGYTF.

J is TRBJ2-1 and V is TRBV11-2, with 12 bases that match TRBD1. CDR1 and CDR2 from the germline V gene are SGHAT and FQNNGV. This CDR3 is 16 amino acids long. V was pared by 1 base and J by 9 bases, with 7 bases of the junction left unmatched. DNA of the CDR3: TGTGCCAGCAGCTTAGTTTTGGGACAGGGGGCAGGTGAGCAGTTCTTC. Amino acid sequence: CASSLVLGQGAGEQFF.

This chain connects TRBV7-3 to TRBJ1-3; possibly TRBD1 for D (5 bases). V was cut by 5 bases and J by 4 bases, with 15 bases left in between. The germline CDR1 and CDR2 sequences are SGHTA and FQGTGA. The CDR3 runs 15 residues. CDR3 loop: CASSPSPGPGNTIYF. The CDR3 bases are TGTGCCAGCAGCCCCTCTCCAGGGCCCGGAAACACCATATATTTT.

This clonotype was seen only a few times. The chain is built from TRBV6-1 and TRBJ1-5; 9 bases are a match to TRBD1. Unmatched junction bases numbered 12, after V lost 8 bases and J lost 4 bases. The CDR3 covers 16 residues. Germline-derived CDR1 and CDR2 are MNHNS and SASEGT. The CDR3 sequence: CASGGQGGMRNQPQHF. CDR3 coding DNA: TGTGCCAGCGGGGGACAGGGAGGAATGCGGAATCAGCCCCAGCATTTT.

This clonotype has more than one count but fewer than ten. CDR3 in DNA: TGCAGTGCTAATCCGGTTAACTATGGCTACACCTTC. This encodes CSANPVNYGYTF. The chain has TRBV20-1 and TRBJ1-2; D gene ambiguous. This CDR3 spans 12 amino acids. In germline, CDR1 is DFQATT, CDR2 SNEGSKA (reference sequence). Trimming took 4 bases from V and 1 from J, leaving 7 bases between them.

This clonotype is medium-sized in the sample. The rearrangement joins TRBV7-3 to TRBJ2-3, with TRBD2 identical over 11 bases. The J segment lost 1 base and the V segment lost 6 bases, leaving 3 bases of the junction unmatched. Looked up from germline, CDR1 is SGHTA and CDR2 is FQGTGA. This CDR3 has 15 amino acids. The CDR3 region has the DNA TGTGCCAGCAGACAGACTAGCGGGGGCACAGATACGCAGTATTTT. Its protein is CASRQTSGGTDTQYF.

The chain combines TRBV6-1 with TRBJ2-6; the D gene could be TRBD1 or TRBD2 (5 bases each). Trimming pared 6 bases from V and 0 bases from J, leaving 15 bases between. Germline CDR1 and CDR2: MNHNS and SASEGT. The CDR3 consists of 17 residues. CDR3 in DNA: TGTGCCAGCAGCCGGGACCCATCAACCTCTGGGGCCAACGTCCTGACTTTC. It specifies CASSRDPSTSGANVLTF.

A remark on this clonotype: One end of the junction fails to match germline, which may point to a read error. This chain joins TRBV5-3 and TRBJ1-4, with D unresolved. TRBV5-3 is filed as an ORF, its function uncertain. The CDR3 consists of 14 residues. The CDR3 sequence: CASSLEGRGEKLFF. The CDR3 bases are TGTGCCAGCAGCTTGGAAGGGCGGGGTGAAAAACTGTTTTTT.

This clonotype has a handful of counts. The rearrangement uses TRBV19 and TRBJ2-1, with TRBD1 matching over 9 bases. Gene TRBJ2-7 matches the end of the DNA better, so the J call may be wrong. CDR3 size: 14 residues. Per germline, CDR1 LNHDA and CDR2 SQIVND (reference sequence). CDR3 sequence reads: CASSMDRGLSEQYF. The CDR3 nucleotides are TGTGCCAGTAGTATGGACAGGGGTCTGAGTGAGCAGTACTTC.

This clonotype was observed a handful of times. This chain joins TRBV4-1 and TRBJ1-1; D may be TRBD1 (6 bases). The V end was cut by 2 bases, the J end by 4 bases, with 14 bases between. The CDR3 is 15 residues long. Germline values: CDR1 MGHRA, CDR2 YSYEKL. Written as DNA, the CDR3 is TGCGCCAGCAGCCAAATACCGACAGGAGGCACTGAAGCTTTCTTT. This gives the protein CASSQIPTGGTEAFF.

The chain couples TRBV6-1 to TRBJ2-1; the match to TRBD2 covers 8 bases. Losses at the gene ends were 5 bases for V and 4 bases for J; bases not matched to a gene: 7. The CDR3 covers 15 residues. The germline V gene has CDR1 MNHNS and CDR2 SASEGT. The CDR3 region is CASSPSGGLYNEQFF. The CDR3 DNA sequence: TGTGCCAGCAGTCCCTCGGGGGGGCTGTACAATGAGCAGTTCTTC.

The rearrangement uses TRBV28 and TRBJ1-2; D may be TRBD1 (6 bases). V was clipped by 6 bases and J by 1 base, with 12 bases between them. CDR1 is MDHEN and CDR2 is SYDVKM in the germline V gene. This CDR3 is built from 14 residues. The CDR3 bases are TGTGCCAGCAGAGACCTAGGGGGTAACTATGGCTACACCTTC. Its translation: CASRDLGGNYGYTF.

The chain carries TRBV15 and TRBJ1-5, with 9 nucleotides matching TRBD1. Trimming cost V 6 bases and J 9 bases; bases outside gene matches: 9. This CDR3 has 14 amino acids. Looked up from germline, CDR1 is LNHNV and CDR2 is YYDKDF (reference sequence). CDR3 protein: CATREQGAPRPQHF. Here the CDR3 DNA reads TGTGCCACCAGAGAACAGGGGGCGCCTCGGCCCCAGCATTTT.

The CDR3 loop is CASRSRSSVQETQYF. DNA of the CDR3: TGCGCCAGCAGGTCCCGTAGTAGCGTCCAAGAGACCCAGTACTTC. The chain carries TRBV5-1 and TRBJ2-5; weak D call: TRBD2 (5 bases). The CDR3 is 15 amino acids. V shed 5 bases and J shed 1 base, with 15 bases lying between them. Looked up from germline, CDR1 is SGHRS and CDR2 is YFSETQ. Using reference TRBV5-1 and TRBJ2-5 for the parts outside the CDR3, the full variable domain is KAGVTQTPRYLIKTRGQQVTLSCSPISGHRSVSWYQQTPGQGLQFLFEYFSETQRNKGNFPGRFSGRQFSNSRSEMNVSTLELGDSALYLCASRSRSSVQETQYFGPGTRLLVL.

The CDR3 nucleotides are TGTGCCAGCAGTTTGTTTGGAGGAAACACTGAAGCTTTCTTT. Protein product: CASSLFGGNTEAFF. The V gene is TRBV28, the J gene TRBJ1-1; D unresolved. The CDR3 has 14 residues. V shed 3 bases and J shed 2 bases, with 10 bases lying between them. Per the germline V gene, CDR1 is MDHEN and CDR2 is SYDVKM.

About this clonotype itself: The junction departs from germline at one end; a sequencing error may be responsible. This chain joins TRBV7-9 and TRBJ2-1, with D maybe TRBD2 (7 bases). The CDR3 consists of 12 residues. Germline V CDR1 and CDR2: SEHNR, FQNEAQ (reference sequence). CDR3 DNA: TGTGCCAGCAGCCCAAGGATAGGGGGGACTATCTTC. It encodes CASSPRIGGTIF.

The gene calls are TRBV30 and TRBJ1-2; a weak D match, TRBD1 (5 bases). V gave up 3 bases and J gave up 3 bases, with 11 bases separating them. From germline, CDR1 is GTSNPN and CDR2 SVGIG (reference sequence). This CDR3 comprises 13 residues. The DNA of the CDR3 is TGTGCCTGGAGGGACGGGGGGTACTATGGCTACACCTTC. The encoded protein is CAWRDGGYYGYTF.

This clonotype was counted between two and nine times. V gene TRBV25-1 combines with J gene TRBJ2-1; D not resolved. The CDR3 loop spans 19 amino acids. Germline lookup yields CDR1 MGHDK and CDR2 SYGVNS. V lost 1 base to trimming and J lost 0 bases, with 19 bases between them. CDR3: CASSESPVWVLTSYNEQFF. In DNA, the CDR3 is TGTGCCAGCAGTGAATCCCCCGTTTGGGTCCTGACCTCCTACAATGAGCAGTTCTTC.

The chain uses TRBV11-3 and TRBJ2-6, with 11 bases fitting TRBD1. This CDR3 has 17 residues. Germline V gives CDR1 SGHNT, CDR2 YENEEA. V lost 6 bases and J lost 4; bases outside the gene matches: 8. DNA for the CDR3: TGTGCCAGCAGTCCGGGACAGGGGGTCGCGGGGGCCAACGTCCTGACTTTC. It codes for CASSPGQGVAGANVLTF.

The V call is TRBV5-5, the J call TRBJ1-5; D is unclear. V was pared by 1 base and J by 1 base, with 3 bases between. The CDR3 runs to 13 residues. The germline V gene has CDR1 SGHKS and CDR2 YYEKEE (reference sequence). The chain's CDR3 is CASSLSSNQPQHF. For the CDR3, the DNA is TGTGCCAGCAGCTTGAGCAGCAATCAGCCCCAGCATTTT.

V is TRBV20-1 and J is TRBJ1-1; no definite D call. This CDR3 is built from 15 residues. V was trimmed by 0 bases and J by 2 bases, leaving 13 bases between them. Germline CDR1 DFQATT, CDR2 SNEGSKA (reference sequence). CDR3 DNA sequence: TGCAGTGCTAGAGATGATAACAGAGTTAACACTGAAGCTTTCTTT. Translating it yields CSARDDNRVNTEAFF.